These 10 T cell receptor beta chains were all obtained from the same sample, sequenced in a study of blood T cell repertoires in COVID-19. TCRdb's copy holds only in-frame clones and misses some; the assay was immunoSEQ multiplex PCR. The sample shows 100,000 to 150,000 clones, approximately 87% of them seen only once. The material sequenced was peripheral blood. The receptor source for this set is a man between 65 and 85 years old with active COVID-19.

J is TRBJ2-1 and V is TRBV24-1; no firm D call. Germline values: CDR1 KGHDR, CDR2 SFDVKD. This CDR3 is built from 17 residues. The V end was cut by 2 bases, the J end by 0 bases, with 13 bases between. The CDR3 DNA reads as TGTGCCACCAGTGATTCCCTGGCTGCTCCCTCCTACAATGAGCAGTTCTTC. This encodes CATSDSLAAPSYNEQFF.

This clone showed up just a few times. The V call is TRBV5-5, the J call TRBJ2-7; no firm D call. CDR3 length equals 14 residues. V lost 5 bases and J lost 0, with 12 bases in between. The germline V gene encodes CDR1 SGHKS and CDR2 YYEKEE (reference sequence). DNA for the CDR3: TGTGCCAGCAGGAGCGCAGCAAGCTCCTACGAGCAGTACTTC. This encodes CASRSAASSYEQYF.

The J gene is TRBJ2-2, the V gene TRBV6-2 or TRBV6-3; 9 bases are a match to TRBD1. Germline V gene lookup returns CDR1 MNHEY and CDR2 SVGEGT. CDR3 length: 15 residues. Losses at the gene ends were 5 bases for V and 3 bases for J; bases not matched to a gene: 4. CDR3 bases: TGTGCCAGCAGTAACAGGGGGCAGGACACCGGGGAGCTGTTTTTT. This translates into CASSNRGQDTGELFF.

The chain joins TRBV18 to TRBJ2-7; 7 bases match TRBD1. The CDR3 sequence is 13 residues long. Trimming took 3 bases from V and 6 from J; bases not matched to a gene: 5. The germline gives CDR1 KGHSH, CDR2 LQKENI. The CDR3 loop reads CASSPGTDLEQYF. CDR3 DNA: TGTGCCAGCTCACCCGGGACAGACCTCGAGCAGTACTTC.

The sample holds one count of this clone. The chain combines TRBV5-1 with TRBJ1-4, with D uncertain. Germline V lookup: CDR1 SGHRS, CDR2 YFSETQ. The germline V and J ends were trimmed by 1 base and 10 bases, with 11 bases remaining between them. The CDR3 runs 13 residues. As DNA, the CDR3 is TGCGCCAGCAGCTTGATAACCCCGGGAAAACTGTTTTTT. Translating it yields CASSLITPGKLFF.

V and J are TRBV2 and TRBJ1-1, with a weak D call TRBD1 (5 bases). There are 14 residues in the CDR3. The V end lost 5 bases, the J end lost 5 bases, and 15 bases lay between the germline ends. The germline gives CDR1 SNHLY, CDR2 FYNNEI. CDR3 loop: CASSPRGGGTEAFF. The CDR3 region has the DNA TGTGCCAGCAGTCCCCGGGGGGGAGGGACTGAAGCTTTCTTT.

V and J are TRBV30 and TRBJ1-4, with D unresolved. Germline CDR1 and CDR2: GTSNPN and SVGIG (reference sequence). CDR3 length equals 13 residues. V was cut by 2 bases and J by 8 bases, with 12 bases left in between. The chain's CDR3 is CAWSFRPEEKLFF. The CDR3 DNA follows: TGTGCCTGGAGTTTCAGGCCCGAGGAAAAACTGTTTTTT.

This sequence joins TRBV29-1 and TRBJ2-2; TRBD1 matches 7 bases. V shed 7 bases, J shed 5 bases, and the junction held 13 bases outside the gene matches. CDR1 is SQVTM and CDR2 is ANQGSEA in the germline V gene. The CDR3 is 15 amino acids. The CDR3 DNA is TGCAGCGCCCGCACCGGGACAGTGAGAACCGGGGAGCTGTTTTTT. It encodes CSARTGTVRTGELFF.

The V call is TRBV7-2, the J call TRBJ1-1; no reliable D call. V was pared by 4 bases and J by 2 bases, with 14 bases between. This CDR3 contains 15 residues. CDR1 is SGHTA, CDR2 FQGNSA, per germline. The CDR3 is CASSSWESSNTEAFF. Written as DNA, the CDR3 is TGTGCCAGCAGCTCTTGGGAGTCGAGTAACACTGAAGCTTTCTTT.

The chain couples TRBV7-3 to TRBJ2-2; 7 nucleotides match TRBD2. V lost 1 base and J lost 0; bases outside the gene matches: 5. Germline V gene sequence: CDR1 SGHTA, CDR2 FQGTGA. The CDR3 is 17 residues long. CDR3 loop: CASSLSRAGANTGELFF. For the CDR3, the DNA is TGTGCCAGCAGCTTAAGTCGGGCGGGGGCGAACACCGGGGAGCTGTTTTTT.